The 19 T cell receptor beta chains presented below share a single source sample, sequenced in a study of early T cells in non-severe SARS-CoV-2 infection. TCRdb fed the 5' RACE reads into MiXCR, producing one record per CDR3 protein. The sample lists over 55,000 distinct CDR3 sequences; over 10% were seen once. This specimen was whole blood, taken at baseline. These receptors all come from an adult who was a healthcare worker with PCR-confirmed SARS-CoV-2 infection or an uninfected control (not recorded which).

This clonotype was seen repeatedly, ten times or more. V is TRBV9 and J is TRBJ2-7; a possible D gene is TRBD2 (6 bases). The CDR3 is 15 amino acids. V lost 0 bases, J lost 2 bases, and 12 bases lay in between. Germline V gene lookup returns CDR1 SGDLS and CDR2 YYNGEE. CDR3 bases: TGTGCCAGCAGCGTAGCGGTCGGGGGAACCTACGAGCAGTACTTC. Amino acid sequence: CASSVAVGGTYEQYF.

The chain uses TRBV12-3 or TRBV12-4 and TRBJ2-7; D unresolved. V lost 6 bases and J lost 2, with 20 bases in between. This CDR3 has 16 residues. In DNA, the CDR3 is TGTGCCAGCAGCTTCGCGGCCGGAGAAGGTCCCTACGAGCAGTACTTC. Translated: CASSFAAGEGPYEQYF.

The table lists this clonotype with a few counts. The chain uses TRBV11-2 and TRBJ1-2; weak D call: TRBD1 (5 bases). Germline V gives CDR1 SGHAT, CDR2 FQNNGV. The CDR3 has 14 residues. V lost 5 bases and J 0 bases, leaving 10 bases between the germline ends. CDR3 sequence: CASSRGPANYGYTF. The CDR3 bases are TGTGCCAGCAGCAGGGGCCCAGCTAACTATGGCTACACCTTC.

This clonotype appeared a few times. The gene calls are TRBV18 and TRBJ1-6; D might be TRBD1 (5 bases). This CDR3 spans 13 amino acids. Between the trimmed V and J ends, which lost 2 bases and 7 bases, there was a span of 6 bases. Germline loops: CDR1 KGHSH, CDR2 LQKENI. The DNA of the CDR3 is TGTGCCAGCTCACCAGGACAAAATTCACCCCTCCACTTT. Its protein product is CASSPGQNSPLHF.

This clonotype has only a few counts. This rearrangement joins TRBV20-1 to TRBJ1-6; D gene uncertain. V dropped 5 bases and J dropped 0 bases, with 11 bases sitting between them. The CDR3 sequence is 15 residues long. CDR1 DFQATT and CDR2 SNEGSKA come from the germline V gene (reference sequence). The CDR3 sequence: CSAPTGVSYNSPLHF. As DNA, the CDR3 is TGCAGTGCTCCAACCGGGGTCTCCTATAATTCACCCCTCCACTTT.

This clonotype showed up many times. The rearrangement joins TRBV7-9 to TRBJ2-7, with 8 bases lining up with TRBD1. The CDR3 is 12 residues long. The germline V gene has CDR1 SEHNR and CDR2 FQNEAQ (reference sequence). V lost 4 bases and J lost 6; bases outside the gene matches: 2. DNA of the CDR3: TGTGCCAGCAGCTCGACAGGGGTCGAGCAGTACTTC. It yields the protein CASSSTGVEQYF.

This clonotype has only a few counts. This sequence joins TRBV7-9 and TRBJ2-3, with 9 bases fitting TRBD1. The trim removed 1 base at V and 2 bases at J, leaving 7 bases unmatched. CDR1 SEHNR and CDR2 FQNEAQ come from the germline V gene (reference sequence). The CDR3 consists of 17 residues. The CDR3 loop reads CASSLVVGTGPTDTQYF. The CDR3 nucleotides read TGTGCCAGCAGCTTAGTCGTGGGGACAGGGCCCACAGATACGCAGTATTTT.

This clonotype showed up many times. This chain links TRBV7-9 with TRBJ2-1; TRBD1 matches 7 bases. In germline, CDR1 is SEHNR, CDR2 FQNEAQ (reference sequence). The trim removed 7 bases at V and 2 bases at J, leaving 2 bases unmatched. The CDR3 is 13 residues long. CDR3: CASTGGAYNEQFF. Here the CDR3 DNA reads TGTGCCAGCACAGGGGGTGCCTACAATGAGCAGTTCTTC.

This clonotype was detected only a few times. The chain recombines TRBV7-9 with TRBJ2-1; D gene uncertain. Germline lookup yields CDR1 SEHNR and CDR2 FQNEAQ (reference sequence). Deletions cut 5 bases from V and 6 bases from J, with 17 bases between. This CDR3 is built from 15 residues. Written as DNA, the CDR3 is TGTGCCAGCAGCCCTACGGCCGCCCGTGCCAATGAGCAGTTCTTC. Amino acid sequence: CASSPTAARANEQFF. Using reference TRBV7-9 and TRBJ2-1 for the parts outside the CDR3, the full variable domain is DTGVSQNPRHKITKRGQNVTFRCDPISEHNRLYWYRQTLGQGPEFLTYFQNEAQLEKSRLLSDRFSAERPKGSFSTLEIQRTEQGDSAMYLCASSPTAARANEQFFGPGTRLTVL.

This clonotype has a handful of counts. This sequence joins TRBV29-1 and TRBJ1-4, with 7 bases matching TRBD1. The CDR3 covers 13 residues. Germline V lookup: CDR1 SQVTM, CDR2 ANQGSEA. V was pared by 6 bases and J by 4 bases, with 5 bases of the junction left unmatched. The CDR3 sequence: CSVGTALNEKLFF. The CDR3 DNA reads TGCAGCGTGGGGACAGCCCTTAATGAAAAACTGTTTTTT.

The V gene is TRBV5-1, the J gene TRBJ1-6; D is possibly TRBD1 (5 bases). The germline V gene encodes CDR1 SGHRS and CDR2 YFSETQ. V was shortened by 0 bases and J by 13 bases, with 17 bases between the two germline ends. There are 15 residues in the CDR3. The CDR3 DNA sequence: TGCGCCAGCAGCTTGGCTAGCGACGGACAATCGCCCCTCCACTTT. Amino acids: CASSLASDGQSPLHF.

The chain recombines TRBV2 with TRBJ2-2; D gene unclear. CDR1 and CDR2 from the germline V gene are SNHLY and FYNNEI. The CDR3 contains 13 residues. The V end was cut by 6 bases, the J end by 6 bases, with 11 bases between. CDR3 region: CASRLGLSGELFF. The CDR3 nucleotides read TGTGCCAGCAGACTGGGCCTCTCCGGGGAGCTGTTTTTT.

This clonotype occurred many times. This chain's CDR3 is CASRGYWGDTEAFF. The CDR3 DNA reads as TGTGCCAGCAGGGGGTACTGGGGGGACACTGAAGCTTTCTTT. V is TRBV12-3 or TRBV12-4 and J is TRBJ1-1; a possible D gene is TRBD1 (5 bases). This CDR3 comprises 14 residues. Trimming left V 6 bases short and J 3 bases short, with 14 bases between.

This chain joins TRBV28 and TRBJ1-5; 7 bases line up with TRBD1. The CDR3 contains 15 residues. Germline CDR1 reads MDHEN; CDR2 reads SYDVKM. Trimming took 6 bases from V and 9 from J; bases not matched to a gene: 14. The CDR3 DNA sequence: TGTGCCAGCAGCCCTACGAGGGGGCTTGGGTTGCCCCAGCATTTT. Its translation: CASSPTRGLGLPQHF.

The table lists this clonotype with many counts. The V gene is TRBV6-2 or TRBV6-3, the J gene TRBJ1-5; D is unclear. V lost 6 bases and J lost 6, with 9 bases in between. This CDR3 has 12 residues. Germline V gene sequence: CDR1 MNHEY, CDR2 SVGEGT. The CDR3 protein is CASSSGSQPQHF. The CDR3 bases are TGTGCCAGCAGCTCGGGGAGTCAGCCCCAGCATTTT.

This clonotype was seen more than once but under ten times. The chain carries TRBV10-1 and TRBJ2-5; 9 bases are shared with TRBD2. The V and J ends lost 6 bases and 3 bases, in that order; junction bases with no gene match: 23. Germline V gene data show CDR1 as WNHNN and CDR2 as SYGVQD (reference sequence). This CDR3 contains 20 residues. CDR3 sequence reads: CASSPFECGNSGGIEETQYF. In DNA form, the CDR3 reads TGCGCCAGCAGCCCGTTTGAGTGTGGAAATAGCGGGGGTATTGAAGAGACCCAGTACTTC.

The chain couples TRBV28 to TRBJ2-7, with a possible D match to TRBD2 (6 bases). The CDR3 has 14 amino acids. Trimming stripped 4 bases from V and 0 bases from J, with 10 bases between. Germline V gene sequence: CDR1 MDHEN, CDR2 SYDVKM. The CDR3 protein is CASSWSGSSYEQYF. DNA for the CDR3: TGTGCCAGCAGTTGGTCCGGGAGCTCCTACGAGCAGTACTTC.

The CDR3 bases are TGTGCCAGCTCACCACGGGCCCCAATTCCGGGACAAGCTGAAGCTTTCTTT. Translating it yields CASSPRAPIPGQAEAFF. V is TRBV18 and J is TRBJ1-1; a weak D match, TRBD1 (6 bases). The CDR3 contains 17 residues. Germline V gene data show CDR1 as KGHSH and CDR2 as LQKENI. V lost 1 base, J lost 6 bases, and 21 bases lay in between.

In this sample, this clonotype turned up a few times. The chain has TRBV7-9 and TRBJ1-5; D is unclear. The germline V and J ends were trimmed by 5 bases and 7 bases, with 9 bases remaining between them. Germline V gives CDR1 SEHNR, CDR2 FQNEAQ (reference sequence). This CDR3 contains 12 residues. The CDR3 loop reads CASSASGQPQHF. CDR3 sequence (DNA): TGTGCCAGCAGCGCGAGCGGGCAGCCCCAGCATTTT.